The T cell receptor (beta chain) described here comes from a study of T-cell reconstitution after alpha-beta-depleted transplantation in children. The CDR3 totals 14 residues. Study-wide findings and caveats: Some patients' high day-60 TCRbeta diversity was traced to surviving recipient T cells and thymic progenitors. T-cell counts and diversity at one year following transplant were attributed mainly to newly produced T cells.

Using unique molecular identifiers, the investigators prepared the TCRbeta library. From the PCR reads, TCRdb called clonotypes with MiXCR, one entry per CDR3 protein. Altogether 150,000 to 200,000 distinct CDR3 sequences are present, 11% being singletons, with the ten largest covering around 13%. Remarks on this clonotype: Its cognate antigen is unknown. This clone may be a read error of a much larger clone one base away.

The chain joins TRBV12-3 or TRBV12-4 to TRBJ1-2; the match to TRBD1 covers 7 bases. This TCR was sampled from a boy aged 2 to 10 with acute myeloid leukemia, due to receive a stem cell transplant. The source was PBMCs, collected before TCRalphabeta/CD19-depleted stem cell transplant. The chain's CDR3 is CASSSRRTGHGDTF. The CDR3 DNA follows: TGTGCCAGCAGTTCCCGTCGGACAGGTCATGGCGACACCTTC.